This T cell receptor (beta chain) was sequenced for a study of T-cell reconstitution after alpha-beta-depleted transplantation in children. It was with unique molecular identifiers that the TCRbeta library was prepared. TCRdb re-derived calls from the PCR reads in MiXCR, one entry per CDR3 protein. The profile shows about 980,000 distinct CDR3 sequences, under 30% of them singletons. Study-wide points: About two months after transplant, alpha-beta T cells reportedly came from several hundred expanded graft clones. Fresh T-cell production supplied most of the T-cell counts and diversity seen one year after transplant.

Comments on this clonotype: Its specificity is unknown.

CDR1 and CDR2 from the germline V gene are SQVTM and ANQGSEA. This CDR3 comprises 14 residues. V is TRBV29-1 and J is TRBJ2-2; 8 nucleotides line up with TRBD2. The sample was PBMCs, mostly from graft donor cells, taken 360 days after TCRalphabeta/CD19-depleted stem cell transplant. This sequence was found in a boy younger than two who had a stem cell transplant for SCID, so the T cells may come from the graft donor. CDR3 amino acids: CSVKAGASTGELFF. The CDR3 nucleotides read TGCAGTGTAAAAGCGGGGGCGAGCACCGGGGAGCTGTTTTTT.